Presented here are 19 T cell receptor beta chains from one specimen sequenced in a study of T cells expressing NK-cell markers. After re-calling the 5' RACE reads, TCRdb lists one entry per CDR3 protein, DNA absent. The sample is made up of about 150,000 distinct CDR3 sequences, and the top ten hold 20% of it. Sequenced material: blood T cells: a sorted CD56 or NKG2C T cell subset, CD4+ or CD8+ T cells, or bulk PBMC T cells (not recorded which). The receptor source for this set is a man aged 18 to 70 in good health.

The V and J genes are TRBV7-6 and TRBJ2-4; the D call of TRBD1 rests on TCRdb alone, since no DNA is present to check it. This CDR3 is built from 14 residues. From germline, CDR1 is SGHVS and CDR2 FNYEAQ. CDR3 residues: CASSLTGSGNIQYF.

The chain combines TRBV7-6 with TRBJ2-1; TCRdb's D call, TRBD2, is unchecked because there is no DNA. The CDR3 has 15 amino acids. Germline V lookup: CDR1 SGHVS, CDR2 FNYEAQ. The CDR3 sequence: CASSQGTSGGFEQFF.

This chain joins TRBV12-3 or TRBV12-4 and TRBJ1-1; TCRdb picks TRBD1, but there is no DNA to check that call. The CDR3 sequence is 13 residues long. This CDR3 reads CASSQGTTEWAFF.

The chain combines TRBV6-1 with TRBJ2-3. The CDR3 length is 14 residues. Germline V lookup: CDR1 MNHNS, CDR2 SASEGT. CDR3 amino acids: CASSEETVTDTQYF.

This sequence joins TRBV11-3 and TRBJ2-7; TCRdb proposes TRBD1, but this gene call is untestable without DNA. The CDR3 loop spans 14 amino acids. Germline lookup yields CDR1 SGHNT and CDR2 YENEEA. This CDR3 is CASSPTGHSYEQYF.

The chain couples TRBV19 to TRBJ2-7; there is no DNA to check the TCRdb D call of TRBD1. The germline V gene has CDR1 LNHDA and CDR2 SQIVND (reference sequence). The CDR3 covers 15 residues. The chain's CDR3 is CASSTGREARGEQYF.

The J gene is TRBJ2-7, the V gene TRBV9; the D gene TCRdb calls, TRBD1, cannot be checked with no DNA. The CDR3 is 16 residues long. The V gene's germline CDR1 is SGDLS and CDR2 YYNGEE. This CDR3 reads CASSTTGAGSFYEQYF.

V and J are TRBV19 and TRBJ2-7; the D gene TCRdb calls, TRBD1, cannot be checked with no DNA. CDR3 length: 13 amino acids. The germline V gene encodes CDR1 LNHDA and CDR2 SQIVND (reference sequence). CDR3 residues: CASSVTAIYEQYF.

The chain has TRBV5-6 and TRBJ2-6. The CDR3 is made up of 16 amino acids. Germline lookup yields CDR1 SGHDT and CDR2 YYEEEE. The CDR3: CASSWAWESGANVLTF.

The chain couples TRBV12-3 or TRBV12-4 to TRBJ1-5; the D gene TCRdb calls, TRBD1, cannot be checked with no DNA. This CDR3 comprises 16 residues. CDR3 residues: CASSPGTGGFNQPQHF.

The rearrangement links TRBV10-3 to TRBJ1-6; TCRdb's D call, TRBD1, is unchecked because there is no DNA. Germline CDR1 ENHRY, CDR2 SYGVKD. The CDR3 runs 18 residues. CDR3 protein: CAISDLESGAGGNSPLHF.

The rearrangement joins TRBV19 to TRBJ2-7; as DNA is missing, the TRBD2 call by TCRdb cannot be tested. Germline V gives CDR1 LNHDA, CDR2 SQIVND (reference sequence). The CDR3 extends over 14 amino acids. CDR3 loop: CASSPSPGFDEQYF. Looking up the rest from reference TRBV19 and TRBJ2-7 gives the full variable domain: DGGITQSPKYLFRKEGQNVTLSCEQNLNHDAMYWYRQDPGQGLRLIYYSQIVNDFQKGDIAEGYSVSREKKESFPLTVTSAQKNPTAFYLCASSPSPGFDEQYFGPGTRLTVT.

The V call is TRBV6-5, the J call TRBJ2-5; TCRdb's D call, TRBD1, is unchecked because there is no DNA. Germline V gene lookup returns CDR1 MNHEY and CDR2 SVGAGI. The CDR3 runs to 15 residues. This CDR3 reads CASSTSDRGGETQYF.

The rearrangement links TRBV13 to TRBJ2-1. CDR3 length equals 13 residues. Germline assignment: CDR1 PRHDT and CDR2 FYEKMQ (reference sequence). The CDR3 region is CASSSGGWDEQFF.

The V call is TRBV9, the J call TRBJ2-7; TCRdb picks TRBD1, but there is no DNA to check that call. Germline assignment: CDR1 SGDLS and CDR2 YYNGEE. This CDR3 contains 14 residues. The CDR3 region is CASSDRDSLYEQYF.

This chain uses TRBV25-1 with TRBJ1-2. The germline V gene encodes CDR1 MGHDK and CDR2 SYGVNS. The CDR3 has 12 residues. CDR3 in amino acids: CASSAYNYGYTF.

Here the CDR3 reads CASSFQGNYNEQFF. The chain combines TRBV7-3 with TRBJ2-1; TCRdb indicates TRBD1, and absent DNA this call remains unverified. CDR3 size: 14 residues. CDR1 SGHTA and CDR2 FQGTGA come from the germline V gene.

The rearrangement joins TRBV25-1 to TRBJ1-6; TCRdb names TRBD1, which stays unverified in the absence of DNA. CDR3 length: 13 amino acids. Germline-derived CDR1 and CDR2 are MGHDK and SYGVNS. This CDR3 reads CATEGDRVTPLHF. Filled out from reference TRBV25-1 and TRBJ1-6, the complete variable domain reads EADIYQTPRYLVIGTGKKITLECSQTMGHDKMYWYQQDPGMELHLIHYSYGVNSTEKGDLSSESTVSRIRTEHFPLTLESARPSHTSQYLCATEGDRVTPLHFGNGTRLTVT.

V gene TRBV27 combines with J gene TRBJ2-5; absent DNA, TCRdb's TRBD2 call cannot be checked. Germline CDR1 reads MNHEY; CDR2 reads SMNVEV (reference sequence). The length of the CDR3 is 12 residues. CDR3 sequence: CASSPSWETQYF.